This T cell receptor (beta chain) was obtained from a study of T cells expressing NK-cell markers. Looking at the study overall: Source material for TCR beta repertoires consisted of sorted CD3+CD56+NKG2C+, CD3+CD56+NKG2C- and CD3+CD56-NKG2C+ T cells. The eight sequenced donors comprised seven who were HCMV-seropositive and one who was seronegative.

UMIs were included in TCR beta cDNA generated by 5'RACE template switching. TCRdb reprocessed the 5' RACE reads; each CDR3 protein has one entry and no DNA is given. The listing contains around 380,000 distinct CDR3 sequences. The CDR3 is 15 amino acids. CDR1 and CDR2 (germline): SGHRS, YFSETQ. This clonotype was sampled from a woman aged 45-60 years in good health. The gene calls are TRBV5-1 and TRBJ2-1; the TCRdb D gene call, TRBD2, has no DNA to confirm it. Sequencing input: blood T cells: a sorted CD56 or NKG2C T cell subset, CD4+ or CD8+ T cells, or bulk PBMC T cells (not recorded which). The CDR3 loop reads CASSFTGLLYNEQFF.